The sequence of this T cell receptor (beta chain) was determined in a study of cytomegalovirus exposure and HLA in healthy donors. Points from the study as a whole: V- and J-gene trimming of TCR beta was linked (in a later analysis) to a missense DCLRE1C variant.

PCR employed 60 Vbeta and 13 Jbeta primers. Some clones are missing from TCRdb's copy, which holds only in-frame ones; the method was immunoSEQ multiplex PCR. The sample holds tens of thousands of clones, around 80% seen once. A note on this clone: Its specificity is unknown.

The CDR3 spans 12 residues. Germline values: CDR1 SGHNT, CDR2 YYREEE (reference sequence). V was shortened by 1 base and J by 9 bases, with 8 bases between the two germline ends. J is TRBJ1-5 and V is TRBV5-4, with D perhaps matching TRBD1 (5 bases). The receptor was isolated from a man in his fifties in good health and CMV-seronegative. Sequencing was carried out using PBMCs. The CDR3 reads CASSLNGGPQHF. The CDR3 bases are TGTGCCAGCAGCTTGAACGGGGGGCCCCAGCATTTT.